Each of the 26 T cell receptor beta chains below was sequenced from the same sample in a study of shared clonotypes between healthy human individuals. Terminally differentiated effector memory CD45RA+ cells were excluded by CCR7 positive selection of CD45RO-negative cells. TCRdb keeps only in-frame clones here, not all; method: immunoSEQ multiplex PCR. The sample consists of nearly 600,000 clones, 95% to 96% of them appearing once. The sequencing sample was made of naive CD8+ T cells sorted from blood. These receptors originate from a woman under 40 in good health.

The count of this clone is one. This rearrangement joins TRBV13 to TRBJ2-5; possible D gene TRBD2, 6 bases. V was trimmed by 4 bases and J by 4 bases, leaving 10 bases between them. The CDR3 contains 13 residues. Per germline, CDR1 PRHDT and CDR2 FYEKMQ (reference sequence). CDR3 nucleotide sequence: TGTGCCAGCAGCTGGGGGGTTTTAGAGACCCAGTACTTC. Amino acid sequence: CASSWGVLETQYF.

The J gene is TRBJ1-1, the V gene TRBV6-6; D is ambiguous. CDR3 length equals 15 residues. V gave up 0 bases and J gave up 1 base, with 9 bases separating them. CDR1 MNHNY and CDR2 SVGAGI come from the germline V gene (reference sequence). The CDR3 sequence is CASSYSEGWNTEAFF. In nucleotides, the CDR3 is TGTGCCAGCAGTTACTCGGAGGGTTGGAACACTGAAGCTTTCTTT.

V and J are TRBV6-4 and TRBJ2-3; D gene uncertain. The CDR3 is made up of 11 amino acids. The V and J ends lost 4 bases and 5 bases respectively, with 4 bases between them. Germline CDR1 is MRHNA and CDR2 is SNTAGT. CDR3 residues: CASSAGDTQYF. Written as DNA, the CDR3 is TGTGCCAGCAGTGCGGGAGATACGCAGTATTTT.

V usage is TRBV30 and J usage is TRBJ1-1, with a weak D call TRBD1 (5 bases). The V end was cut by 2 bases, the J end by 7 bases, with 5 bases between. The CDR3 is made up of 10 amino acids. CDR1 and CDR2 from the germline V gene are GTSNPN and SVGIG (reference sequence). This CDR3 reads CAWSRGEAFF. The DNA for the CDR3 is TGTGCCTGGAGTAGGGGTGAAGCTTTCTTT.

The chain is built from TRBV6-5 and TRBJ2-1, with D perhaps assigned TRBD1 or TRBD2 (5 bases each). Germline CDR1 is MNHEY and CDR2 is SVGAGI. Trimming took 2 bases from V and 7 from J, leaving 6 bases between them. The CDR3 length is 12 residues. CDR3 nucleotides: TGTGCCAGCAGTTACGAGGGGAATGAGCAGTTCTTC. Residues: CASSYEGNEQFF.

The chain joins TRBV7-8 to TRBJ2-7; 7 positions agree with TRBD2. The CDR3 is made up of 14 amino acids. Trimming took 6 bases from V and 3 from J; bases not matched to a gene: 8. Germline V gene data show CDR1 as SGHVS and CDR2 as FQNEAQ. The CDR3 DNA sequence: TGTGCCAGCAGTCATGGACTAGAATTCTACGAGCAGTACTTC. Translating it yields CASSHGLEFYEQYF.

The rearrangement links TRBV27 to TRBJ2-7, with 7 nucleotides matching TRBD2. The CDR3 extends over 14 amino acids. Germline assignment: CDR1 MNHEY and CDR2 SMNVEV (reference sequence). With 8 bases clipped from V and 5 bases from J, the junction kept 12 bases outside the gene matches. The CDR3 DNA follows: TGTGCCAGCGGAACTAGCGTGGTCTTACACGAGCAGTACTTC. Amino acid sequence: CASGTSVVLHEQYF.

This clone was recorded only once. This rearrangement joins TRBV6-1 to TRBJ2-7; 8 nucleotides align to TRBD2. This CDR3 comprises 15 residues. Germline assignment: CDR1 MNHNS and CDR2 SASEGT. The V segment lost 7 bases and the J segment 3 bases; nucleotides outside the gene matches: 11. Here the CDR3 DNA reads TGTGCCAGCACGGTCCGGGAGGGCCCTCTCTACGAGCAGTACTTC. This sequence encodes CASTVREGPLYEQYF.

This clone was recorded only once. V usage is TRBV27 and J usage is TRBJ2-3, with 8 bases that match TRBD1. The V gene end was trimmed by 9 bases and the J gene end by 0 bases; junction bases not matched to a gene: 8. CDR1 MNHEY and CDR2 SMNVEV come from the germline V gene (reference sequence). The CDR3 runs 15 residues. As DNA, the CDR3 is TGTGCCAGGGACGACAGGGGCTTAAGCACAGATACGCAGTATTTT. Its translation is CARDDRGLSTDTQYF.

The gene calls are TRBV11-2 and TRBJ2-7, with TRBD2 matching over 7 bases. From germline, CDR1 is SGHAT and CDR2 FQNNGV. The CDR3 has 15 residues. Trimming at V came to 4 bases and at J to 4 bases, leaving 10 bases not matched to a gene. CDR3 protein: CASSYPVGGSYEQYF. CDR3 nucleotide sequence: TGTGCCAGCAGCTATCCAGTGGGGGGGTCTTACGAGCAGTACTTC.

The V call is TRBV5-1, the J call TRBJ1-1; D is ambiguous. CDR1 SGHRS and CDR2 YFSETQ come from the germline V gene. The CDR3 is 14 amino acids. V was trimmed by 4 bases and J by 4 bases, leaving 14 bases between them. This CDR3 is CASSQPGRSTEAFF. In DNA form, the CDR3 reads TGCGCCAGCAGCCAACCGGGCAGAAGCACTGAAGCTTTCTTT.

This chain joins TRBV29-1 and TRBJ2-1; D possibly corresponds to TRBD2 (6 bases). This CDR3 spans 13 amino acids. CDR1 is SQVTM and CDR2 is ANQGSEA in the germline V gene. The V end lost 4 bases, the J end lost 3 bases, and 10 bases lay between the germline ends. The chain's CDR3 is CSVVGRYYNEQFF. CDR3 nucleotide sequence: TGCAGCGTTGTAGGGAGGTACTACAATGAGCAGTTCTTC.

This sequence joins TRBV6-5 and TRBJ2-1; TRBD1 matches 9 bases. The CDR3 has 15 residues. Per the germline V gene, CDR1 is MNHEY and CDR2 is SVGAGI. V lost 6 bases to trimming and J lost 3 bases; unmatched junction nucleotides: 6. The CDR3 coding sequence is TGTGCCAGCAGCATAGGACAGGGGATCTACAATGAGCAGTTCTTC. Amino acid sequence: CASSIGQGIYNEQFF.

As to this clone: In the same sample, other DNA sequences code for this CDR3. The chain recombines TRBV4-1 with TRBJ1-4, with D uncertain. V dropped 1 base and J dropped 8 bases, with 8 bases sitting between them. Germline V CDR1 and CDR2: MGHRA, YSYEKL. This CDR3 has 13 residues. The chain's CDR3 is CASSQVGGEKLFF. The CDR3 coding sequence is TGCGCCAGCAGCCAAGTAGGAGGGGAAAAACTGTTTTTT.

The chain has TRBV4-1 and TRBJ2-1; D gene ambiguous. Per the germline V gene, CDR1 is MGHRA and CDR2 is YSYEKL. The CDR3 is 12 residues long. Trimming removed 3 bases at V and 6 bases at J, with 6 bases between. CDR3 amino acids: CASSHSLNEQFF. In nucleotides, the CDR3 is TGCGCCAGCAGCCACAGTCTCAATGAGCAGTTCTTC.

The rearrangement links TRBV2 to TRBJ1-5; D remains unclear. Germline V lookup: CDR1 SNHLY, CDR2 FYNNEI. This CDR3 has 14 residues. Trimming took off 5 bases at V and 2 bases at J, with 10 bases between the two ends. CDR3 nucleotides: TGTGCCAGCAGTACTGAGGTAGGCAATCAGCCCCAGCATTTT. Amino acids: CASSTEVGNQPQHF.

V gene TRBV2 combines with J gene TRBJ2-1; D is tentatively TRBD1 or TRBD2 (5 bases each). Germline V gene data show CDR1 as SNHLY and CDR2 as FYNNEI. The CDR3 runs 17 residues. V lost 6 bases and J lost 0, with 18 bases in between. This CDR3 reads CASSDPYGTSSYNEQFF. The CDR3 DNA reads TGTGCCAGCAGCGACCCTTACGGGACGAGCTCCTACAATGAGCAGTTCTTC.

The chain has TRBV5-8 and TRBJ2-7, with D unresolved. Looked up from germline, CDR1 is SGHTS and CDR2 is YDEGEE. The CDR3 totals 16 residues. Trimming shortened V by 5 bases and J by 0 bases, and 18 bases separated the two germline ends. The CDR3 nucleotides are TGTGCCAGCAGTTACTCCGGACCCATCTTCTCCTACGAGCAGTACTTC. Its translation is CASSYSGPIFSYEQYF.

The chain links TRBV28 to TRBJ1-2; 9 positions agree with TRBD1. V lost 3 bases, J lost 3 bases, and 17 bases stayed unmatched. The CDR3 length is 19 residues. From germline, CDR1 is MDHEN and CDR2 SYDVKM. The CDR3 is CASSLVLDRGKMADYGYTF. The DNA for the CDR3 is TGTGCCAGCAGTTTGGTATTGGACAGGGGCAAAATGGCAGACTATGGCTACACCTTC.

This chain connects TRBV19 to TRBJ2-1, with D unresolved. Between the trimmed V and J ends, which lost 6 bases and 10 bases, there was a span of 13 bases. The CDR3 length is 12 residues. Germline V gives CDR1 LNHDA, CDR2 SQIVND (reference sequence). CDR3 amino acids: CASSPPTREQFF. The DNA for the CDR3 is TGTGCCAGTAGCCCGCCAACCCGGGAGCAGTTCTTC.

V and J are TRBV19 and TRBJ2-1; 8 nucleotides line up with TRBD2. The ends lost 5 bases at V and 2 bases at J; junction bases unmatched: 11. The length of the CDR3 is 17 residues. Germline CDR1 reads LNHDA; CDR2 reads SQIVND (reference sequence). The CDR3 is CASSPSGAGGPYNEQFF. The CDR3 DNA sequence: TGTGCCAGTAGTCCGTCGGGGGCGGGAGGCCCCTACAATGAGCAGTTCTTC.

This chain joins TRBV15 and TRBJ1-6; 10 bases match TRBD1. After removal of 4 bases from V and 4 bases from J, the junction contained 7 bases not matched to a gene. The CDR3 contains 17 residues. Germline loops: CDR1 LNHNV, CDR2 YYDKDF (reference sequence). This CDR3 reads CATSTIGTGAYNSPLHF. Written as DNA, the CDR3 is TGTGCCACCAGCACAATTGGGACAGGGGCTTATAATTCACCCCTCCACTTT.

The chain couples TRBV28 to TRBJ2-7; D is unresolved. CDR1 MDHEN and CDR2 SYDVKM come from the germline V gene. The CDR3 has 13 amino acids. The V gene lost 2 bases and the J gene lost 9 bases, with 14 bases spanning the gap. CDR3 nucleotides: TGTGCCAGCAGTTTAGATCCAAAGACAAGGCAGTACTTC. Translation: CASSLDPKTRQYF.

The gene calls are TRBV2 and TRBJ2-6; D tentatively fits TRBD1 or TRBD2 (6 bases each). The CDR3 runs to 17 residues. V was shortened by 6 bases and J by 0 bases, with 15 bases between the two germline ends. CDR1 is SNHLY and CDR2 is FYNNEI in the germline V gene. The CDR3 spells CASRPGGLSSGANVLTF. The CDR3 coding sequence is TGTGCCAGCAGGCCCGGGGGCTTATCCTCTGGGGCCAACGTCCTGACTTTC.

The V gene is TRBV2, the J gene TRBJ1-1; D unresolved. Germline V gives CDR1 SNHLY, CDR2 FYNNEI. This CDR3 has 15 amino acids. The V and J ends lost 10 bases and 4 bases respectively, with 22 bases between them. The CDR3 spells CAIQNLEKKATEAFF. CDR3 nucleotide sequence: TGTGCCATCCAGAACCTCGAGAAAAAGGCCACTGAAGCTTTCTTT.

About this clone itself: The sample contains more than one DNA sequence encoding this CDR3. The V call is TRBV27, the J call TRBJ2-7; 12 bases are a match to TRBD2. J lost 3 bases, V lost 2 bases, and 2 bases had no gene match. From germline, CDR1 is MNHEY and CDR2 SMNVEV (reference sequence). This CDR3 has 15 residues. CDR3: CASSLGTSGRYEQYF. The CDR3 DNA is TGTGCCAGCAGTTTAGGGACTAGCGGGCGCTACGAGCAGTACTTC.